A selection of T cell receptor beta chains follows, all from one sample in a study of T cells after posttransplantation cyclophosphamide. Assay: immunoSEQ multiplex PCR; the TCRdb copy retains only in-frame clones and omits some. The sample is made up of tens of thousands of clones, none counted only once. Sequenced material: PBMCs. The receptors stem from a man aged 50-60 years in good health, CMV-negative, and a related stem cell transplant donor. Both conserved end residues are part of each CDR3. The D gene is left open where the match is weak. Rows give clone size only sometimes, using once, few, many, or a class for an expanded clone.

abundance | d_gene | j_gene | v_gene | CDR3aa | CDR3nt
many | TRBD2 | TRBJ2-1 | TRBV29-1 | CSVEDVAGALYNEQFF | TGCAGCGTTGAAGATGTCGCGGGAGCGTTGTACAATGAGCAGTTCTTC
many | - | TRBJ1-5 | TRBV6-5 | CASSRLNSNQPQHF | TGTGCCAGCAGTCGACTGAATAGCAATCAGCCCCAGCATTTT
many | - | TRBJ1-2 | TRBV15 | CATSRGGVPNYGYTF | TGTGCCACCAGCAGAGGAGGAGTACCTAACTATGGCTACACCTTC
many | - | TRBJ1-1 | TRBV4-1 | CASSQDDRMNTEAFF | TGCGCCAGCAGCCAAGACGATAGAATGAACACTGAAGCTTTCTTT
many | - | TRBJ1-1 | TRBV13 | CASSLQGVNTEAFF | TGTGCCAGCAGCTTACAGGGCGTGAACACTGAAGCTTTCTTT
many | - | TRBJ2-5 | TRBV2 | CASKAAEETQYF | TGTGCCAGCAAGGCGGCTGAAGAGACCCAGTACTTC
many | - | TRBJ2-2 | TRBV23-1 | CASSQSAIFGELFF | TGCGCCAGCAGTCAATCGGCAATCTTCGGGGAGCTGTTTTTT
many | - | TRBJ2-7 | TRBV2 | CASGLAKVYF | TGTGCCAGCGGCCTAGCGAAAGTTTACTTC
many | - | TRBJ1-2 | TRBV18 | CASSPERGYGYTF | TGTGCCAGCTCACCCGAAAGGGGCTATGGCTACACCTTC
many | - | TRBJ2-1 | TRBV6-6 | CASSPPTSTNEQFF | TGTGCCAGCAGCCCCCCCACTAGTACCAATGAGCAGTTCTTC
few | - | TRBJ1-6 | TRBV6-5 | CASSYSGGDNSPLHF | TGTGCCAGCAGTTACTCCGGGGGGGATAATTCACCCCTCCACTTT
many | - | TRBJ2-1 | TRBV5-1 | CASRIGIDNEQFF | TGCGCCAGCAGGATCGGGATCGACAATGAGCAGTTCTTC
many | TRBD1 | TRBJ1-2 | TRBV15 | CATSRASTGDKGYTF | TGTGCCACCAGCAGAGCGAGCACAGGGGATAAAGGCTACACCTTC
medium-sized | TRBD2 | TRBJ2-4 | TRBV13 | CASSSGLAGAKNIQYF | TGTGCCAGCAGCTCCGGACTAGCGGGGGCCAAAAACATTCAGTACTTC
many | TRBD2 | TRBJ2-3 | TRBV7-9 | CASRVAGGRTDTQYF | TGTGCCAGCAGAGTAGCGGGGGGTCGCACAGATACGCAGTATTTT
few | TRBD1 | TRBJ2-2 | TRBV19 | CASSIRGLNTGELFF | TGTGCCAGTAGTATAAGGGGGCTGAACACCGGGGAGCTGTTTTTT
many | - | TRBJ1-2 | TRBV6-5 | CASSAPGQNYGYTF | TGTGCCAGCAGTGCCCCGGGACAAAACTATGGCTACACCTTC
many | - | TRBJ2-2 | TRBV11-2 | CASSTWAGSNTGELFF | TGTGCCAGCAGCACTTGGGCAGGTTCGAACACCGGGGAGCTGTTTTTT
- | - | TRBJ2-2 | TRBV7-3 | CASSPGRRGMEAGELFF | TGTGCCAGCAGCCCCGGACGGAGAGGGATGGAGGCCGGGGAGCTGTTTTTT
many | - | TRBJ2-6 | TRBV25-1 | CASSERVGANVLTF | TGTGCCAGCAGTGAACGGGTGGGGGCCAACGTCCTGACTTTC
many | TRBD1 | TRBJ2-2 | TRBV19 | CASRAGQGNTGELFF | TGTGCCAGCCGTGCGGGACAGGGGAACACCGGGGAGCTGTTTTTT
many | TRBD1 | TRBJ2-7 | TRBV18 | CASSPTGQGGGEQYF | TGTGCCAGCTCACCAACGGGACAGGGGGGGGGCGAGCAGTACTTC
many | TRBD2 | TRBJ2-3 | TRBV7-6 | CASSLAQRGAGDTQYF | TGTGCCAGCAGCTTAGCCCAGCGGGGGGCGGGAGATACGCAGTATTTT
many | - | TRBJ2-7 | TRBV7-8 | CASSLVLGYEQYF | TGTGCCAGCAGCTTAGTACTAGGCTACGAGCAGTACTTC
many | TRBD1 | TRBJ1-1 | TRBV5-1 | CASRRDRGSTEAFF | TGCGCCAGCAGGCGGGACAGGGGAAGCACTGAAGCTTTCTTT
many | - | TRBJ2-5 | TRBV7-9 | CASSFLRGSNQETQYF | TGTGCCAGCAGCTTTTTAAGGGGAAGTAATCAAGAGACCCAGTACTTC
many | TRBD2 | TRBJ2-5 | TRBV4-3 | CASSQDTLAGETQYF | TGCGCCAGCAGCCAAGATACGCTAGCGGGGGAGACCCAGTACTTC
few | TRBD1 | TRBJ2-7 | TRBV27 | CASSNRQGAEYEQYF | TGTGCCAGCAGTAATCGACAGGGGGCTGAATACGAGCAGTACTTC
many | - | TRBJ2-2 | TRBV6-5 | CASNTYTGELFF | TGTGCCAGCAACACCTACACCGGGGAGCTGTTTTTT
many | - | TRBJ2-3 | TRBV5-4 | CASSLVRGRGDTQYF | TGTGCCAGCAGCTTGGTGCGGGGTCGAGGAGATACGCAGTATTTT
many | TRBD1 | TRBJ1-3 | TRBV5-6 | CASSLFDREGGNTIYF | TGTGCCAGCAGCTTGTTCGACAGGGAAGGTGGAAACACCATATATTTT
many | - | TRBJ1-3 | TRBV9 | CASGLTQGSGNTIYF | TGTGCCAGCGGGCTCACCCAGGGATCTGGAAACACCATATATTTT
few | TRBD1 | TRBJ1-1 | TRBV7-8 | CASSYLGGRQGRSTEAFF | TGTGCCAGCAGCTATCTGGGGGGGCGACAGGGGAGGAGCACTGAAGCTTTCTTT
many | - | TRBJ2-7 | TRBV10-3 | CAITNEAGSYEQYF | TGTGCCATCACTAATGAGGCCGGGAGCTACGAGCAGTACTTC
many | - | TRBJ1-3 | TRBV6-1 | CASSDGLGAGNTIYF | TGTGCCAGCAGTGATGGCTTAGGGGCTGGAAACACCATATATTTT
many | - | TRBJ2-7 | TRBV7-2 | CASSLERAIYEQYF | TGTGCCAGCAGCTTGGAGCGGGCGATCTACGAGCAGTACTTC
many | TRBD1 | TRBJ1-1 | TRBV2 | CASRFFGQEAVAFF | TGTGCCAGCAGATTTTTCGGACAGGAAGCCGTGGCTTTCTTT
many | - | TRBJ2-7 | TRBV21-1 | CASSKSPGTSSYEQYF | TGTGCCAGCAGCAAATCCCCCGGGACTAGCTCCTACGAGCAGTACTTC
many | - | TRBJ2-7 | TRBV10-1 | CAKGTRTYEQYF | TGCGCCAAAGGGACAAGAACCTACGAGCAGTACTTC
many | - | TRBJ2-5 | TRBV2 | CASSRDTQETQYF | TGTGCCAGCAGCCGGGACACACAAGAGACCCAGTACTTC
many | - | TRBJ1-1 | TRBV5-4 | CASSDYYTEAFF | TGTGCCAGCAGCGACTATTACACTGAAGCTTTCTTT
many | TRBD1 | TRBJ1-1 | TRBV11-2 | CASSSQGATEAFF | TGTGCCAGCAGCTCCCAGGGGGCGACTGAAGCTTTCTTT
- | TRBD1 | TRBJ1-2 | TRBV7-6 | CASSPRQGDYGYTF | TGTGCCAGCAGCCCGCGACAGGGAGACTATGGCTACACCTTC